These T cell receptor beta chains were read from a single sample in a study of blood T cell repertoires in COVID-19. Sequencing was performed with immunoSEQ multiplex PCR; in TCRdb, only in-frame clones are kept and a portion is missing. The table includes fewer than 200,000 clones, roughly nine tenths detected once. Sequencing was carried out using peripheral blood. Source of these receptors: an older man with active or convalescent COVID-19. Both conserved end residues are part of each CDR3. D genes are given only for firm matches. Clone size is shown for a subset of rows, as once, few, many or a class of expanded clone.

clone_size	v_call	d_call	j_call	cdr3_nt	cdr3_aa
-	TRBV27	-	TRBJ1-5	TGTGCCAGCGGGAGAAATAGCAATCAGCCCCAGCATTTT	CASGRNSNQPQHF
-	TRBV6-6	-	TRBJ2-7	TGTGCCAGCAGAGAGACATCCACCTACGAGCAGTACTTC	CASRETSTYEQYF
-	TRBV19	TRBD2	TRBJ2-3	TGTGCCAGTAGTCGAGCGGGAGAGGGAGATACGCAGTATTTT	CASSRAGEGDTQYF
-	TRBV11-2	-	TRBJ1-1	TGTGCCAGCAGTCTGGGTACAGGGTGGAACACTGAAGCTTTCTTT	CASSLGTGWNTEAFF
few	TRBV2	-	TRBJ1-1	TGTGCCAGCAGGCTGGACATCCGTCCTGAAGCTTTCTTT	CASRLDIRPEAFF
-	TRBV21-1	-	TRBJ2-6	TGTGCCAGCAGCAAAGGGGACGGGACAAGGCTTACTGGGGCCAACGTCCTGACTTTC	CASSKGDGTRLTGANVLTF
-	TRBV6-2/TRBV6-3	-	TRBJ1-2	TGTGCCAGCAGTTACGGCAGGGAGGGCTATGGCTACACCTTC	CASSYGREGYGYTF
-	TRBV4-2	TRBD2	TRBJ2-1	TGTGCCAGCAGCCAAGGCAGCGGGGGGCCTTCCTACAATGAGCAGTTCTTC	CASSQGSGGPSYNEQFF
-	TRBV29-1	-	TRBJ1-4	TGCAGCGTTGGCGGGCCAGTGCAGGGGGAAAAACTGTTTTTT	CSVGGPVQGEKLFF
-	TRBV6-6	-	TRBJ1-1	TGTGCCAGCATCCCGACAGAGAACACTGAAGCTTTCTTT	CASIPTENTEAFF
many	TRBV5-1	-	TRBJ1-6	TGCGCCAGCATGGGGGGGGATAATTCACCCCTCCACTTT	CASMGGDNSPLHF
-	TRBV5-5	-	TRBJ1-2	TGTGCCAGCAACAGCGGGGGGGAGCTCTATGGCTACACCTTC	CASNSGGELYGYTF
-	TRBV27	-	TRBJ1-1	TGTGCCAGCAGTGCCCAGGGCCTCCCGAAGACTGAAGCTTTCTTT	CASSAQGLPKTEAFF
-	TRBV19	-	TRBJ1-2	TGTGCCAGTAGTAGGGGGGGGCGCGACTATGGCTACACCTTC	CASSRGGRDYGYTF
-	TRBV7-2	TRBD1	TRBJ1-1	TGTGCCAGCATCCAGGCCGGGACAGGGTTATCCGGGCCAGACACTGAAGCTTTCTTT	CASIQAGTGLSGPDTEAFF
-	TRBV11-2	-	TRBJ1-2	TGTGCCAGCACCTTGGACAGAACACACTATGGCTACACCTTC	CASTLDRTHYGYTF
-	TRBV7-2	TRBD1	TRBJ1-4	TGTGCCAGCAGCTTGGACAGGGGAAATGAAAAACTGTTTTTT	CASSLDRGNEKLFF